A selection of T cell receptor beta chains follows, all from one sample in a study of blood T cell repertoires in COVID-19. Clones were read by immunoSEQ multiplex PCR, and TCRdb kept only the in-frame ones, dropping some. The data show about 240,000 clones, with about 85% seen just once and 6% to 9% held by the top ten. Input material: peripheral blood. These receptor sequences come from a man in his fifties or sixties who had recovered from COVID-19. CDR3s include the opening cysteine and the closing phenylalanine or tryptophan. Each record gives: J gene, V gene, D gene, CDR3 DNA, CDR3 protein. D genes are given only for firm matches.

J: TRBJ1-5; V: TRBV27; D: NA; DNA: TGTGCCAGCAGGTCTCAGGGGAATCAGCCCCAGCATTTT; CDR3: CASRSQGNQPQHF
J: TRBJ1-5; V: TRBV5-1; D: TRBD1; DNA: TGCGCCAGCAGCTTGGGAGCGGGACAGGGAGGGTTCAATCAGCCCCAGCATTTT; CDR3: CASSLGAGQGGFNQPQHF
J: TRBJ2-1; V: TRBV6-5; D: NA; DNA: TGTGCCAGCAGCGTAGAGGGGCGGGGTGAGCAGTTCTTC; CDR3: CASSVEGRGEQFF
J: TRBJ2-3; V: TRBV6-5; D: TRBD1; DNA: TGTGCCAGCAGTTACTCCACCGGACAGGGCCCTTATACGCAGTATTTT; CDR3: CASSYSTGQGPYTQYF
J: TRBJ1-2; V: TRBV9; D: TRBD1; DNA: TGTGCCAGCAGCCTGGACAGGGGGCTGGGTGTGGGATATGGCTACACCTTC; CDR3: CASSLDRGLGVGYGYTF
J: TRBJ2-1; V: TRBV3-1/TRBV3-2; D: TRBD2; DNA: TGTGCCAGCAGCCACCCCCCGGGGGGGCGTAATGAGCAGTTCTTC; CDR3: CASSHPPGGRNEQFF
J: TRBJ2-3; V: TRBV5-1; D: NA; DNA: TGCGCCAGCAGTATTGCGGGTCAGCAGTATTTT; CDR3: CASSIAGQQYF
J: TRBJ1-1; V: TRBV6-5; D: NA; DNA: TGTGCCAGCATTACCAGGGGAACAACTGAAGCTTTCTTT; CDR3: CASITRGTTEAFF
J: TRBJ2-4; V: TRBV19; D: NA; DNA: TGTGCCAGTAGCGGGTCCCAGATGGCCAAAAACATTCAGTACTTC; CDR3: CASSGSQMAKNIQYF
J: TRBJ2-5; V: TRBV18; D: NA; DNA: TGTGCCAGCTCACAAACAGGGCAAGAGACCCAGTACTTC; CDR3: CASSQTGQETQYF
J: TRBJ1-1; V: TRBV19; D: TRBD1; DNA: TGTGCCACCCAACCCGGACAGGGAGGGGGCAAAACTGAAGCTTTCTTT; CDR3: CATQPGQGGGKTEAFF